This T cell receptor (beta chain) is drawn from a study of T cells in Graves' hyperthyroidism and ophthalmopathy. RNA transcripts yielded amplified TCR beta CDR3 regions. HTBI primers were used for first-round RT-PCR of the TCR CDR3. MiXCR was run by TCRdb on the multiplex PCR reads, yielding one entry per CDR3 protein. Seen here are hundreds of thousands of distinct CDR3 sequences, about 24% observed once, and the top ten hold around 11%. V was cut by 7 bases and J by 0 bases, with 12 bases left in between. The CDR3 is 14 amino acids. The chain couples TRBV12-3 or TRBV12-4 to TRBJ1-1; D ambiguous. The specimen sequenced was blood. The TCR comes from a woman aged 25-40 years with Graves' ophthalmopathy. The CDR3 DNA sequence: TGTGCCAGCATTCTGGGCGGCGTGAACACTGAAGCTTTCTTT. Translated: CASILGGVNTEAFF.